The 21 T cell receptor beta chains below were found in one sample sequenced in a study of shared clonotypes between healthy human individuals (dated by TCRdb to the early 2020s). Library preparation was by the immunoSEQ multiplex PCR assay. This immuneACCESS table, as held by TCRdb, lists in-frame sequences with V and J called but not all clones. Of the missing ones, under half trace to an unresolved V gene in checked studies; the others have no known cause. Recorded for this sample are about 1,500,000 clones; more than 95% of them occurred a single time. The biggest ten clones account for approximately 1% of the sample. The sequenced sample consisted of naive CD4+ T cells sorted from blood. Interpreted using the paper, the cell subset or site label stands for: CD45RA+ positively selected. The origin of the receptors is a man between 25 and 39 years old in good health.

This chain links TRBV28 with TRBJ2-7; D possibly corresponds to TRBD2 (6 bases). V was clipped by 5 bases and J by 6 bases, with 14 bases between them. CDR1 and CDR2 (germline): MDHEN, SYDVKM. This CDR3 comprises 13 residues. The CDR3 sequence is CASSGRLVSEQYF. The CDR3, as DNA: TGTGCCAGCAGTGGGAGACTAGTTTCCGAGCAGTACTTC.

The chain combines TRBV27 with TRBJ2-1; 14 nucleotides match TRBD2. The V and J ends lost 5 bases and 7 bases, in that order; junction bases with no gene match: 10. The germline V gene encodes CDR1 MNHEY and CDR2 SMNVEV (reference sequence). This CDR3 has 17 residues. The CDR3 reads CASSLRLAGGPFNEQFF. The CDR3 nucleotides are TGTGCCAGCAGTCTGCGACTAGCGGGAGGGCCATTTAATGAGCAGTTCTTC.

The chain recombines TRBV10-1 with TRBJ2-3; no definite D call. Trimming took 4 bases from V and 2 from J, leaving 10 bases between them. Germline V gives CDR1 WNHNN, CDR2 SYGVQD (reference sequence). The CDR3 is made up of 14 amino acids. The CDR3 region has the DNA TGCGCCAGCAGTGTAGGTGCGAACACAGATACGCAGTATTTT. It specifies CASSVGANTDTQYF.

The chain is built from TRBV27 and TRBJ2-2; D is unresolved. The CDR3 spans 15 residues. Germline V gives CDR1 MNHEY, CDR2 SMNVEV (reference sequence). V lost 1 base and J lost 4, with 10 bases in between. This CDR3 reads CASSLFRMGTGELFF. CDR3 DNA sequence: TGTGCCAGCAGTTTATTTAGGATGGGCACCGGGGAGCTGTTTTTT.

The rearrangement uses TRBV2 and TRBJ1-2; 10 bases line up with TRBD1. With 5 bases clipped from V and 3 bases from J, the junction kept 3 bases outside the gene matches. The germline V gene encodes CDR1 SNHLY and CDR2 FYNNEI. CDR3 length: 14 amino acids. In DNA, the CDR3 is TGTGCCAGCAGTAGGGACAGGGGTGACTATGGCTACACCTTC. Translating it yields CASSRDRGDYGYTF.

The V call is TRBV7-2, the J call TRBJ2-7, with D uncertain. There are 14 residues in the CDR3. V was pared by 1 base and J by 3 bases, with 10 bases between. Germline lookup yields CDR1 SGHTA and CDR2 FQGNSA. The CDR3 loop is CASSLGSVRYEQYF. The DNA of the CDR3 is TGTGCCAGCAGCTTAGGCTCAGTCCGCTACGAGCAGTACTTC. The entire variable domain, with the rest obtained from reference TRBV7-2 and TRBJ2-7, is as follows: GAGVSQSPSNKVTEKGKDVELRCDPISGHTALYWYRQSLGQGLEFLIYFQGNSAPDKSGLPSDRFSAERTGGSVSTLTIQRTQQEDSAVYLCASSLGSVRYEQYFGPGTRLTVT.

The CDR3: CASSTWTGANYGYTF. CDR3 in DNA: TGTGCCAGTAGTACATGGACAGGAGCTAACTATGGCTACACCTTC. The V gene is TRBV19, the J gene TRBJ1-2, with TRBD1 matching over 7 bases. Germline CDR1 is LNHDA and CDR2 is SQIVND (reference sequence). V was pared by 4 bases and J by 0 bases, with 5 bases of the junction left unmatched. The CDR3 length is 15 residues.

This rearrangement joins TRBV28 to TRBJ2-3, with D tentatively TRBD1 (6 bases). Germline CDR1 reads MDHEN; CDR2 reads SYDVKM. The CDR3 is made up of 13 amino acids. V lost 6 bases to trimming and J lost 1 base, with 8 bases between them. The CDR3 DNA follows: TGTGCCAGCAGCCAGGGGCGCACAGATACGCAGTATTTT. Protein product: CASSQGRTDTQYF.

The V gene is TRBV11-2, the J gene TRBJ1-1; 8 nucleotides align to TRBD1. In germline, CDR1 is SGHAT, CDR2 FQNNGV. The V segment lost 2 bases and the J segment 4 bases; nucleotides outside the gene matches: 9. The CDR3 loop spans 16 amino acids. DNA for the CDR3: TGTGCCAGCAGCTTACGGCAGGGGGCGTACTCCACTGAAGCTTTCTTT. Its translation: CASSLRQGAYSTEAFF.

This chain uses TRBV11-3 with TRBJ2-7, with a tentative D call TRBD2 (6 bases). Germline loops: CDR1 SGHNT, CDR2 YENEEA. The CDR3 loop spans 15 amino acids. The V gene lost 0 bases and the J gene lost 2 bases, with 11 bases spanning the gap. The CDR3 DNA reads as TGTGCCAGCAGCTTAGATCACGGCGGGACCTACGAGCAGTACTTC. Translating it yields CASSLDHGGTYEQYF.

The CDR3 here is CASSIRGLREKLFF. The CDR3 DNA is TGTGCCAGTAGTATCCGGGGGCTGCGGGAAAAACTGTTTTTT. This sequence joins TRBV19 and TRBJ1-4; tentative D call: TRBD1 (6 bases). This CDR3 comprises 14 residues. The V end lost 3 bases, the J end lost 8 bases, and 13 bases lay between the germline ends. The germline gives CDR1 LNHDA, CDR2 SQIVND (reference sequence).

The chain uses TRBV4-3 and TRBJ1-2; 9 bases align to TRBD1. Per germline, CDR1 LGHNA and CDR2 YSLEER. The CDR3 contains 18 residues. The V gene end was trimmed by 0 bases and the J gene end by 2 bases; junction bases not matched to a gene: 10. In DNA form, the CDR3 reads TGCGCCAGCAGCCAAGAGACGGGACAGGGCCGATACAACTATGGCTACACCTTC. Translated, it gives CASSQETGQGRYNYGYTF.

The chain links TRBV7-8 to TRBJ2-1; D not certain. The germline V and J ends were trimmed by 1 base and 16 bases, with 8 bases remaining between them. The CDR3 runs 10 residues. Looked up from germline, CDR1 is SGHVS and CDR2 is FQNEAQ. The CDR3 nucleotides are TGTGCCAGCAGCTTAGAATCTGTTTTCTTC. Translating it yields CASSLESVFF.

The chain combines TRBV29-1 with TRBJ2-5; TRBD2 agrees at 7 bases. The CDR3 runs 14 residues. V was pared by 4 bases and J by 4 bases, with 9 bases of the junction left unmatched. Germline V gene sequence: CDR1 SQVTM, CDR2 ANQGSEA. The CDR3 region is CSVAPPAGAETQYF. The CDR3 DNA reads as TGCAGCGTTGCCCCCCCGGCGGGAGCAGAGACCCAGTACTTC. Based on the CDR3 plus reference TRBV29-1 and TRBJ2-5, the full variable domain is SAVISQKPSRDICQRGTSLTIQCQVDSQVTMMFWYRQQPGQSLTLIATANQGSEATYESGFVIDKFPISRPNLTFSTLTVSNMSPEDSSIYLCSVAPPAGAETQYFGPGTRLLVL.

The chain has TRBV5-1 and TRBJ2-1, with 7 bases identical to TRBD2. The germline V gene has CDR1 SGHRS and CDR2 YFSETQ. The junction had 5 bases not matched to a gene; V was cut back by 0 bases and J by 2 bases. CDR3 size: 16 residues. In DNA form, the CDR3 reads TGCGCCAGCAGCTTGGTGGCGGGAGTAGCCTACAATGAGCAGTTCTTC. This translates into CASSLVAGVAYNEQFF.

The chain has TRBV5-4 and TRBJ2-3; the D gene is possibly TRBD2 (6 bases). Germline lookup yields CDR1 SGHNT and CDR2 YYREEE (reference sequence). Trimming removed 0 bases at V and 6 bases at J, with 17 bases between. This CDR3 is built from 16 residues. For the CDR3, the DNA is TGTGCCAGCAGCTTGGACGGAGGGCCCGGTCGGGATACGCAGTATTTT. It yields the protein CASSLDGGPGRDTQYF.

The V call is TRBV7-2, the J call TRBJ2-3; the match to TRBD2 covers 8 bases. The CDR3 consists of 16 residues. Germline CDR1 SGHTA, CDR2 FQGNSA. With 5 bases clipped from V and 2 bases from J, the junction kept 9 bases outside the gene matches. Here the CDR3 reads CASSQRPGGNTDTQYF. CDR3 nucleotides: TGTGCCAGCAGCCAGAGGCCGGGAGGGAACACAGATACGCAGTATTTT.

The genes are TRBV27 and TRBJ1-1, with D maybe TRBD1 (5 bases). The CDR3 sequence is 16 residues long. From germline, CDR1 is MNHEY and CDR2 SMNVEV (reference sequence). Deletions cut 1 base from V and 5 bases from J, with 17 bases between. CDR3 loop: CASSLFSMGGETEAFF. CDR3 in DNA: TGTGCCAGCAGTTTATTTTCCATGGGGGGGGAAACTGAAGCTTTCTTT.

This rearrangement joins TRBV30 to TRBJ2-3, with 7 bases that match TRBD2. The CDR3 runs to 15 residues. V lost 2 bases, J lost 0 bases, and 5 bases stayed unmatched. Germline V gene sequence: CDR1 GTSNPN, CDR2 SVGIG (reference sequence). CDR3 bases: TGTGCCTGGAGTACGGGGGAGGGCAGCACAGATACGCAGTATTTT. Protein: CAWSTGEGSTDTQYF.

The chain employs TRBV11-3 and TRBJ2-7; the D call may be TRBD1 or TRBD2 (6 bases each). Germline V gene data show CDR1 as SGHNT and CDR2 as YENEEA. CDR3 length: 14 amino acids. The ends were cut back, 5 bases at V and 2 bases at J, with 13 bases in the middle. CDR3 residues: CASSPEGGTYEQYF. The CDR3 nucleotides read TGTGCCAGCAGCCCAGAGGGGGGCACCTACGAGCAGTACTTC.

The chain employs TRBV30 and TRBJ1-1; D not resolved. The germline CDR1 and CDR2 sequences are GTSNPN and SVGIG (reference sequence). V was shortened by 7 bases and J by 3 bases, with 9 bases between the two germline ends. The CDR3 sequence is 11 residues long. The CDR3 loop reads CAYSSDTEAFF. CDR3 nucleotide sequence: TGTGCCTACTCAAGTGACACTGAAGCTTTCTTT.